One TCR beta chain is described in this entry. Its antigen remains unidentified. The sample originates from a study of T cells in localized non-small cell lung cancer. V was clipped by 8 bases and J by 6 bases; unmatched bases: 12. CDR3 length: 15 residues. Germline lookup yields CDR1 MNHEY and CDR2 SVGAGI. General observations from the study: Out of the top 100 tumor clones, a median approximately 61 were seen in adjacent lung. In uninvolved adjacent lung, T cell clonality reached its highest value, exceeding tumor.

The repertoire was sequenced with immunoSEQ multiplex PCR; TCRdb's copy has only in-frame clones and lacks some. The sample carries some 38,000 clones, roughly nine tenths recorded once. The rearrangement uses TRBV6-5 and TRBJ1-5; TRBD1 matches at 8 bases. The clonotype was recovered from a female donor of 60 years or more with stage I lung adenocarcinoma. The starting material was peripheral blood, obtained before any cancer treatment. CDR3 in DNA: TGTGCCAGCGGCTCCCCCAGGGGGCGAGGTCAGCCCCAGCATTTT. This codes for CASGSPRGRGQPQHF.